Shown below are 24 T cell receptor beta chains from a single sample sequenced in a study of blood T cells in healthy people across ages. Using a J-beta primer mix together with a sample-barcoded 5' primer, a second PCR was run for 7 to 11 cycles. MiXCR, run by TCRdb on the 5' RACE reads, gives a single entry per CDR3 protein. The sample shows 1.5 million to 2 million distinct CDR3 sequences, about 28% of them seen only once. Sequenced material: blood. These receptors came from a woman aged 30 to 39 in good health.

This clonotype was seen more than once but under ten times. V and J are TRBV29-1 and TRBJ2-1; 8 bases match TRBD2. The CDR3 is 16 amino acids. Germline V gene data show CDR1 as SQVTM and CDR2 as ANQGSEA. Trimming removed 3 bases from V and 5 bases from J; junction bases left unmatched: 12. CDR3 DNA: TGCAGCGTTGACTTGGGAGGAACTAGCGGAAACAATGAGCAGTTCTTC. Its protein is CSVDLGGTSGNNEQFF.

The chain uses TRBV6-2 or TRBV6-3 and TRBJ1-1; 8 bases agree with TRBD1. Per germline, CDR1 MNHEY and CDR2 SVGEGT. Trimming took 8 bases from V and 0 from J; bases not matched to a gene: 11. CDR3 length equals 16 residues. In DNA form, the CDR3 reads TGTGCCAGCGGACAAGCCGGGACAGGAGTGAACACTGAAGCTTTCTTT. Protein sequence: CASGQAGTGVNTEAFF.

The chain combines TRBV6-5 with TRBJ2-3, with a tentative D call TRBD2 (5 bases). Deletions cut 6 bases from V and 0 bases from J, with 10 bases between. This CDR3 is built from 14 residues. Per the germline V gene, CDR1 is MNHEY and CDR2 is SVGAGI. The CDR3 loop is CASRRLSSTDTQYF. CDR3 nucleotides: TGTGCCAGCAGAAGACTATCTAGCACAGATACGCAGTATTTT.

There are a few counts of this clonotype. The chain couples TRBV20-1 to TRBJ2-1; D may match TRBD1 or TRBD2 (6 bases each). V gave up 1 base and J gave up 1 base, with 14 bases separating them. This CDR3 is 16 amino acids long. CDR1 DFQATT and CDR2 SNEGSKA come from the germline V gene (reference sequence). CDR3 DNA: TGCAGTGCTAGAGTCAGGACGGGGGCGTCCTACAATGAGCAGTTCTTC. Translated: CSARVRTGASYNEQFF.

V usage is TRBV5-1 and J usage is TRBJ1-6; the D gene is possibly TRBD1 (5 bases). Germline V lookup: CDR1 SGHRS, CDR2 YFSETQ. The CDR3 is made up of 14 amino acids. The ends were cut back, 0 bases at V and 13 bases at J, with 14 bases in the middle. The chain's CDR3 is CASSLEGSVEPLHF. The CDR3 nucleotides read TGCGCCAGCAGCTTGGAGGGGTCGGTGGAGCCCCTCCACTTT.

Ten or more counts support this clonotype. The chain employs TRBV12-5 and TRBJ2-5, with 9 positions matching TRBD2. The V gene's germline CDR1 is LGHNT and CDR2 FRNRAP. This CDR3 spans 16 amino acids. With V trimmed by 1 base and J by 0 bases, 3 bases remained unmatched. The CDR3 bases are TGTGCTAGTGGTTTGGACCTAGCGGGGAACCAAGAGACCCAGTACTTC. Translation gives CASGLDLAGNQETQYF.

This rearrangement joins TRBV20-1 to TRBJ2-5; 9 bases align to TRBD2. J was trimmed by 2 bases and V by 3 bases; bases with no gene match: 7. There are 15 residues in the CDR3. Germline CDR1 and CDR2: DFQATT and SNEGSKA (reference sequence). CDR3 nucleotides: TGCAGTGCTAGCCCTCCGGGACTAGCTCAAGAGACCCAGTACTTC. This codes for CSASPPGLAQETQYF.

The CDR3 DNA follows: TGTGCCACCCGTGGACAGATCTACAATGAGCAGTTCTTC. Its protein product is CATRGQIYNEQFF. This chain links TRBV28 with TRBJ2-1, with D perhaps TRBD1 (6 bases). The CDR3 loop spans 13 amino acids. CDR1 is MDHEN and CDR2 is SYDVKM in the germline V gene. The V gene lost 10 bases and the J gene lost 3 bases, with 13 bases spanning the gap.

This clonotype occurred a few times. This chain uses TRBV20-1 with TRBJ2-5; D is uncertain. Germline lookup yields CDR1 DFQATT and CDR2 SNEGSKA (reference sequence). This CDR3 has 15 amino acids. The V and J ends lost 0 bases and 5 bases respectively, with 16 bases between them. In nucleotides, the CDR3 is TGCAGTGCTAGAGATCCTGGCGAGGCTATTGAGACCCAGTACTTC. It codes for CSARDPGEAIETQYF.

Only a few counts were recorded for this clonotype. The genes are TRBV7-2 and TRBJ2-3, with 9 bases matching TRBD2. The V and J ends lost 3 bases and 4 bases, in that order; junction bases with no gene match: 8. In germline, CDR1 is SGHTA, CDR2 FQGNSA. The CDR3 totals 16 residues. The CDR3 bases are TGTGCCAGCAGCTTCGTAGCGGGAGAAAGGGCAGATACGCAGTATTTT. It encodes CASSFVAGERADTQYF.

This clonotype was observed a handful of times. The V gene is TRBV3-1, the J gene TRBJ1-4; 7 bases line up with TRBD1. Unmatched junction bases numbered 7, after V lost 4 bases and J lost 8 bases. The CDR3 covers 14 residues. Germline V lookup: CDR1 LGHDT, CDR2 YNNKEL (reference sequence). This chain's CDR3 is CASSRGGVSEKLFF. Here the CDR3 DNA reads TGTGCCAGCAGCCGAGGGGGCGTGAGCGAAAAACTGTTTTTT.

This clonotype came up a few times. A read error may produce the germline difference seen at one junction end. The rearrangement uses TRBV5-1 and TRBJ2-6, with D perhaps matching TRBD1 (5 bases). Germline V gene sequence: CDR1 SGHRS, CDR2 YFSETQ. The CDR3 runs to 15 residues. CDR3 nucleotide sequence: TGCGCCAGCAGCTCACTGCTTTCTGGGGCCAACGTCCTGGCTTTC. It is translated as CASSSLLSGANVLAF.

The chain joins TRBV6-1 to TRBJ1-5; TRBD1 matches 11 bases. V lost 6 bases and J lost 7; bases outside the gene matches: 11. CDR3 length: 16 residues. The germline CDR1 and CDR2 sequences are MNHNS and SASEGT. CDR3 nucleotides: TGTGCCAGCAGCCCAACCGGGACAGGGGGGGAACAGCCCCAGCATTTT. This codes for CASSPTGTGGEQPQHF.

The J gene is TRBJ2-1, the V gene TRBV18, with 7 positions matching TRBD2. The CDR3 extends over 14 amino acids. CDR1 is KGHSH, CDR2 LQKENI, per germline. The V segment lost 3 bases and the J segment 4 bases; nucleotides outside the gene matches: 3. The CDR3 coding sequence is TGTGCCAGCTCACCTCTAGCGGTGTACAATGAGCAGTTCTTC. Protein sequence: CASSPLAVYNEQFF.

CDR3 residues: CASSQTSPGTQRRGYTF. CDR3 DNA sequence: TGTGCCAGCAGCCAAACCAGTCCCGGGACTCAGCGGAGGGGCTACACCTTC. J is TRBJ1-2 and V is TRBV7-2; D perhaps matches TRBD1 (5 bases). Trimming stripped 5 bases from V and 8 bases from J, with 27 bases between. CDR3 length equals 17 residues. Germline CDR1 reads SGHTA; CDR2 reads FQGNSA.

The V gene is TRBV12-3 or TRBV12-4, the J gene TRBJ1-1; a weak D match, TRBD1 (5 bases). The CDR3 contains 15 residues. Trimming stripped 4 bases from V and 0 bases from J, with 12 bases between. For the CDR3, the DNA is TGTGCCAGCAGTTCTCCGGGACGGATGAACACTGAAGCTTTCTTT. Translating it yields CASSSPGRMNTEAFF.

Note on this clonotype: One junction end disagrees with the germline gene, perhaps due to a read error. CDR3 sequence (DNA): TGTGTCAGCAGCGTATATCTAGCGGGGGCGGGGATGGATGAGCAGTTCTTC. This translates into CVSSVYLAGAGMDEQFF. The chain employs TRBV9 and TRBJ2-1, with TRBD2 identical over 10 bases. Germline CDR1 reads SGDLS; CDR2 reads YYNGEE. This CDR3 is built from 17 residues.

This clonotype was recorded a few times. V is TRBV5-8 and J is TRBJ2-5; no clear D gene. CDR3 length: 15 residues. Between the trimmed V and J ends, which lost 0 bases and 2 bases, there was a span of 11 bases. From germline, CDR1 is SGHTS and CDR2 YDEGEE. The CDR3 coding sequence is TGTGCCAGCAGCTTGGGCTCTCTACTGCAAGAGACCCAGTACTTC. It yields the protein CASSLGSLLQETQYF.

J is TRBJ2-7 and V is TRBV11-2, with 9 positions matching TRBD2. CDR3 length: 14 residues. The germline gives CDR1 SGHAT, CDR2 FQNNGV. V lost 5 bases to trimming and J lost 4 bases; unmatched junction nucleotides: 6. The CDR3 DNA follows: TGTGCCAGCAGCCCCCTAGCGGGGCGTTACGAGCAGTACTTC. Translation gives CASSPLAGRYEQYF.

This clonotype was seen many times. The chain has TRBV20-1 and TRBJ2-3; maybe TRBD2 (5 bases). The CDR3 runs to 14 residues. Germline V gene data show CDR1 as DFQATT and CDR2 as SNEGSKA (reference sequence). V was clipped by 3 bases and J by 0 bases, with 10 bases between them. CDR3: CSASLAASTDTQYF. In DNA form, the CDR3 reads TGCAGTGCTAGCCTAGCTGCTAGCACAGATACGCAGTATTTT.

This clonotype was detected only a few times. The J gene is TRBJ2-1, the V gene TRBV20-1; the match to TRBD2 covers 11 bases. Germline CDR1 reads DFQATT; CDR2 reads SNEGSKA (reference sequence). The V and J ends lost 3 bases and 8 bases, in that order; junction bases with no gene match: 15. The CDR3 has 17 residues. The CDR3 bases are TGCAGTGCTAGTCCCCCAACTAGCGGGAGTTCAGGCGATGAGCAGTTCTTC. Translating gives CSASPPTSGSSGDEQFF.

As concerns this clonotype: It may be a read error: a sequence one base away is much more abundant. The chain couples TRBV29-1 to TRBJ1-2, with a weak D call TRBD1 (6 bases). Germline V gene sequence: CDR1 SQVTM, CDR2 ANQGSEA. Trimming stripped 5 bases from V and 3 bases from J, with 13 bases between. The CDR3 is made up of 13 amino acids. The CDR3 loop is CSVWGQGDYGYTF. CDR3 nucleotides: TGCAGCGTTTGGGGGCAGGGAGACTATGGCTACACCTTC.

The rearrangement uses TRBV12-3 or TRBV12-4 and TRBJ1-2, with D perhaps matching TRBD1 (6 bases). V lost 6 bases and J lost 8, with 19 bases in between. This CDR3 region has 14 residues. CDR3 loop: CASRPTDSGAGYTF. The CDR3 DNA reads TGTGCCAGCAGACCTACAGACTCGGGGGCCGGCTACACCTTC.

This clonotype was observed a few times. This chain connects TRBV27 to TRBJ2-7; perhaps TRBD1 as D (5 bases). This CDR3 is built from 13 residues. Germline V gene data show CDR1 as MNHEY and CDR2 as SMNVEV (reference sequence). V lost 2 bases to trimming and J lost 7 bases, with 12 bases between them. CDR3 region: CASSLSGAREQYF. For the CDR3, the DNA is TGTGCCAGCAGTTTAAGTGGGGCGCGGGAGCAGTACTTC.